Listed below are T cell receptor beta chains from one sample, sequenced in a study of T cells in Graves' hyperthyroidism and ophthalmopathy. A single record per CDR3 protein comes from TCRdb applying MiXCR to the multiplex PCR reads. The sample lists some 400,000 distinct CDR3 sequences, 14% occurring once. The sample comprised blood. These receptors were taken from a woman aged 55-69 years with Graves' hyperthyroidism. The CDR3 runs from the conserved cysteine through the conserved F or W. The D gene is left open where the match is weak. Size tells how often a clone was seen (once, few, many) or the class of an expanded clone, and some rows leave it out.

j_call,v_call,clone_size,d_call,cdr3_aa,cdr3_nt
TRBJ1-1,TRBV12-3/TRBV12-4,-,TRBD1,CASSSSDRMNTEAFF,TGTGCCAGCAGCTCTTCGGACAGGATGAACACTGAAGCTTTCTTT
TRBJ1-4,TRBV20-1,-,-,CSARVGGKEKLFF,TGCAGTGCCCGGGTGGGGGGGAAGGAAAAACTGTTTTTT
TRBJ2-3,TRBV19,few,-,CASSTSTGDTQYF,TGTGCCAGTAGTACGTCCACAGGGGATACGCAGTATTTT
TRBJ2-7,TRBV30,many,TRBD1,CAWINRDRASEQYF,TGTGCCTGGATCAACCGGGACAGGGCGAGCGAGCAGTACTTC
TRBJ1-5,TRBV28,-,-,CASSSGILESNQPQHF,TGTGCCAGCAGTTCCGGTATATTAGAGAGCAATCAGCCCCAGCATTTT
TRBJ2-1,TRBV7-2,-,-,CASSLGIGSGEQFF,TGTGCCAGCAGCTTAGGGATCGGGTCGGGTGAGCAGTTCTTC
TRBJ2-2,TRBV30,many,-,CAWTRGAGELFF,TGTGCCTGGACTAGGGGAGCCGGGGAGCTGTTTTTT
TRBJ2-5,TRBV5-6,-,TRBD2,CASSLIPSGTPETQYF,TGTGCCAGCAGCTTGATCCCTAGCGGGACCCCAGAGACCCAGTACTTC
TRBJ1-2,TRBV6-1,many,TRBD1,CASSEVAGGHGYTF,TGTGCCAGCAGTGAAGTGGCAGGGGGCCATGGCTACACCTTC
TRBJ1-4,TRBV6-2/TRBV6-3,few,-,CASRAGAGWEKLFF,TGTGCCAGCAGAGCCGGGGCGGGATGGGAAAAACTGTTTTTT
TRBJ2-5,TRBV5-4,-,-,CASSFDKAQLETQYF,TGTGCCAGCAGCTTCGATAAGGCCCAACTGGAGACCCAGTACTTC
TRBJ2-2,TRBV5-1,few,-,CASSVGTAGTGELFF,TGCGCCAGCAGCGTGGGGACGGCCGGCACCGGGGAGCTGTTTTTT
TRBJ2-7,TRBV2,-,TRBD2,CASSQRLAGGYEQYF,TGTGCCAGCAGCCAGAGACTAGCGGGAGGTTACGAGCAGTACTTC
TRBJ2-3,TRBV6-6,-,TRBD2,CASSYSRLAGGLETSTDTQYF,TGTGCCAGCAGTTACTCGCGGCTAGCGGGAGGTCTCGAAACTAGCACAGATACGCAGTATTTT
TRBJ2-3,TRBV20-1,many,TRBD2,CSYGTSGRDTQYF,TGCAGTTACGGGACTAGCGGGAGAGATACGCAGTATTTT
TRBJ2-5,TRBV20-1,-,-,CSASRGGTQYF,TGCAGTGCTTCCCGTGGGGGGACCCAGTACTTC
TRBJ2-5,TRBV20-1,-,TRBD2,CSAITSGVETQYF,TGCAGTGCTATCACTAGCGGAGTAGAGACCCAGTACTTC
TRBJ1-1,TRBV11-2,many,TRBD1,CASSLPGGATEAFF,TGTGCCAGCAGCTTACCAGGGGGCGCGACTGAAGCTTTCTTT
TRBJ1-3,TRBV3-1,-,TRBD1,CASSRGTGGLGSGNTIYF,TGTGCCAGCTCCCGAGGGACAGGGGGACTAGGCTCTGGAAACACCATATATTTT
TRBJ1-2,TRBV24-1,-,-,CATSGGGYGYTF,TGTGCCACCAGTGGTGGGGGTTATGGCTACACCTTC
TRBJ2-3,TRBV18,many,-,CASLTVTDTQYF,TGTGCCAGCTTGACAGTCACAGATACGCAGTATTTT
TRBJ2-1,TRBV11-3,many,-,CASSLVNNEQFF,TGTGCCAGCAGCTTAGTCAACAATGAGCAGTTCTTC
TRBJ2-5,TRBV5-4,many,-,CASSQDEPGVQYF,TGTGCCAGCAGCCAGGACGAACCGGGGGTCCAGTACTTC
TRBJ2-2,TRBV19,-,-,CASIQDTGELFF,TGTGCCAGTATACAAGACACCGGGGAGCTGTTTTTT
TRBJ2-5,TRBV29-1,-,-,CSLRARGGAETQYF,TGCAGCCTCAGGGCAAGGGGAGGAGCAGAGACCCAGTACTTC
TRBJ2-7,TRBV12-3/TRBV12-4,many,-,CASSRNRVYEQYF,TGTGCCAGCAGCCGCAACAGGGTCTACGAGCAGTACTTC
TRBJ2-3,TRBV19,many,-,CASSGEATPSTDTQYF,TGTGCCAGTAGTGGTGAAGCCACCCCTAGCACAGATACGCAGTATTTT
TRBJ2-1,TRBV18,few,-,CASSPPFRGDEQFF,TGTGCCAGCTCACCACCCTTCAGGGGCGATGAGCAGTTCTTC
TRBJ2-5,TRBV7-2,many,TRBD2,CASSTPRGETQYF,TGTGCCAGCAGTACCCCGCGGGGGGAGACCCAGTACTTC
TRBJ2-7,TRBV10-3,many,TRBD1,CAIRENRGTYEQYF,TGTGCCATCAGGGAGAACAGGGGGACCTACGAGCAGTACTTC
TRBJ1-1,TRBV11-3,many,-,CASAFMVNTEAFF,TGTGCCAGCGCTTTCATGGTGAACACTGAAGCTTTCTTT
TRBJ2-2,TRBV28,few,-,CASMRDMGGELFF,TGTGCCAGCATGAGGGATATGGGCGGGGAGCTGTTTTTT
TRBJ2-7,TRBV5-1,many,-,CASSLNTNSYEQYF,TGCGCCAGCAGCTTAAACACCAACTCCTACGAGCAGTACTTC
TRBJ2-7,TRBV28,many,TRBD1,CASSWGTGDPEQYF,TGTGCCAGCAGTTGGGGGACAGGGGACCCCGAGCAGTACTTC
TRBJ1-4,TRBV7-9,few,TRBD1,CASSGTRTGLNEKLFF,TGTGCCAGCAGCGGCACGCGGACAGGTCTTAATGAAAAACTGTTTTTT
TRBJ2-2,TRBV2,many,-,CASSVAAYDTGELFF,TGTGCCAGCAGCGTGGCTGCGTACGACACCGGGGAGCTGTTTTTT
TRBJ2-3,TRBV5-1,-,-,CASSSTGAGSTDTQYF,TGCGCCAGCAGCTCTACGGGGGCGGGTAGCACAGATACGCAGTATTTT
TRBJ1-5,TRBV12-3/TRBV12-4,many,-,CASSGSELQPQHF,TGTGCCAGCAGTGGATCCGAGCTTCAGCCCCAGCATTTT
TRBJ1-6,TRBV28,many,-,CASRSRDGSYNSPLHF,TGTGCCAGCAGGTCGAGAGACGGCTCCTATAATTCACCCCTCCACTTT
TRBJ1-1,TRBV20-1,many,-,CSARDRITEAFF,TGCAGTGCTAGAGATCGTATCACTGAAGCTTTCTTT
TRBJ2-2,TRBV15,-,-,CATMRGTGELFF,TGTGCCACCATGAGGGGCACCGGGGAGCTGTTTTTT
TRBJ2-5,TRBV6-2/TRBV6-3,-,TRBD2,CASSPTRGGAGNGYF,TGTGCCAGCAGTCCAACCCGGGGAGGGGCCGGGAACGGGTACTTC
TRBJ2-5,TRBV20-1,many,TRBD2,CSGSRGDVETQYF,TGCAGTGGGTCGCGGGGGGATGTGGAGACCCAGTACTTC
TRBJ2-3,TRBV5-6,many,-,CASSPGTLLDTQYF,TGTGCCAGCAGCCCCGGGACTTTGCTAGATACGCAGTATTTT
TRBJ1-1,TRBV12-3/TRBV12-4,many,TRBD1,CASRSPGGPTEAFF,TGTGCCAGCAGGTCTCCAGGGGGCCCCACTGAAGCTTTCTTT
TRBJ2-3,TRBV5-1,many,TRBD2,CASRSGTSLVTDTQYF,TGCGCCAGCAGGTCCGGGACTAGCCTCGTCACAGATACGCAGTATTTT
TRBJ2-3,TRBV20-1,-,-,CSARVDTQYF,TGCAGTGCTCGGGTGGATACGCAGTATTTT
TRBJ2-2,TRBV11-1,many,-,CASSLGWRTPNTGELFF,TGTGCCAGCAGCTTAGGATGGAGGACACCGAACACCGGGGAGCTGTTTTTT
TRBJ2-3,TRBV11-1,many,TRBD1,CASLQGGTDTQYF,TGTGCCAGTCTACAGGGGGGCACAGATACGCAGTATTTT
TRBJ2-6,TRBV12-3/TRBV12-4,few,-,CASSLDYLSSSGANVLTF,TGTGCCAGCAGTTTGGACTACCTATCTTCCTCTGGGGCCAACGTCCTGACTTTC
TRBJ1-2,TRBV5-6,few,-,CASSLAGAAYNYGYTF,TGTGCCAGCAGCTTAGCGGGAGCAGCCTATAACTATGGCTACACCTTC
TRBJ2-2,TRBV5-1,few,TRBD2,CASSLAPGTSGTGELFF,TGCGCCAGCAGCTTGGCTCCGGGGACTAGCGGCACCGGGGAGCTGTTTTTT
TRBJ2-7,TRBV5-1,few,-,CASSLDMGGSYEQYF,TGCGCCAGCAGCTTGGATATGGGAGGCTCCTACGAGCAGTACTTC
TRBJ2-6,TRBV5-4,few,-,CASSIGTAGANVLTF,TGTGCCAGTAGTATTGGGACGGCTGGGGCCAACGTCCTGACTTTC
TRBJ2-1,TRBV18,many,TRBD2,CASLPPLAGYNEQFF,TGTGCCAGCTTACCACCACTAGCGGGTTACAATGAGCAGTTCTTC
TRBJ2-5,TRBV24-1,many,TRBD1,CATSDGTVQETQYF,TGTGCCACCAGTGATGGGACAGTACAAGAGACCCAGTACTTC
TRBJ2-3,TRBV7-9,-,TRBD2,CASSLQPGGDTQYF,TGTGCCAGCAGCCTCCAACCGGGGGGAGATACGCAGTATTTT
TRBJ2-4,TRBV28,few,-,CASSRRFSAKNIQYF,TGTGCCAGCAGTCGACGATTTTCGGCCAAAAACATTCAGTACTTC
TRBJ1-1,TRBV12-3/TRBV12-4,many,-,CASSPQSPQAGAEAFF,TGTGCCAGCAGTCCACAGTCTCCCCAGGCGGGGGCTGAAGCTTTCTTT